Listed below are T cell receptor beta chains from one sample, sequenced in a study of cytomegalovirus exposure and HLA in healthy donors. Profiling relied on immunoSEQ multiplex PCR, and the TCRdb table lists in-frame clones only, not all of them. The table has 70,000 to 80,000 clones, nearly 80% seen once. Sequencing input: PBMCs. The receptors stem from a woman in her thirties or forties in good health and CMV-seropositive. Both conserved end residues are part of each CDR3. Each record gives: V gene, D gene, clone size, J gene, CDR3 protein, CDR3 DNA. D genes are given only for firm matches. Where a row states a size, it is once, few, many or the class of an expanded clone; other rows omit it.

v_call: TRBV5-1
d_call: TRBD2
clone_size: .
j_call: TRBJ2-5
cdr3_aa: CASSFFASGGLREETQYF
cdr3_nt: TGCGCCAGCAGCTTTTTCGCTAGCGGGGGGCTTAGAGAAGAGACCCAGTACTTC

v_call: TRBV7-2
d_call: TRBD1
clone_size: few
j_call: TRBJ1-3
cdr3_aa: CASSLKTGISGNTIYF
cdr3_nt: TGTGCCAGCAGCTTAAAGACAGGGATCTCTGGAAACACCATATATTTT

v_call: TRBV29-1
d_call: .
clone_size: .
j_call: TRBJ1-1
cdr3_aa: CSGLQDLEAFF
cdr3_nt: TGCAGCGGCCTACAGGACCTTGAAGCTTTCTTT

v_call: TRBV4-1
d_call: TRBD1
clone_size: .
j_call: TRBJ2-7
cdr3_aa: CASSRYLTGGYEQYF
cdr3_nt: TGCGCCAGCAGCCGCTATTTGACAGGGGGTTACGAGCAGTACTTC

v_call: TRBV6-4
d_call: TRBD2
clone_size: .
j_call: TRBJ2-3
cdr3_aa: CASSDSGGGAEDTQYF
cdr3_nt: TGTGCCAGCAGTGACTCGGGCGGGGGGGCTGAAGATACGCAGTATTTT

v_call: TRBV7-3
d_call: TRBD1
clone_size: .
j_call: TRBJ2-5
cdr3_aa: CASSHYERTGARETQYF
cdr3_nt: TGTGCCAGCAGCCACTATGAGAGGACAGGGGCGCGGGAGACCCAGTACTTC

v_call: TRBV27
d_call: TRBD1
clone_size: .
j_call: TRBJ2-7
cdr3_aa: CASSLPGQETYEQYF
cdr3_nt: TGTGCCAGCAGTTTACCCGGACAGGAGACCTACGAGCAGTACTTC

v_call: TRBV28
d_call: TRBD1
clone_size: .
j_call: TRBJ1-2
cdr3_aa: CASRGRTGTNYGYTF
cdr3_nt: TGTGCCAGCCGAGGGAGGACAGGAACTAACTATGGCTACACCTTC

v_call: TRBV5-1
d_call: TRBD1
clone_size: .
j_call: TRBJ2-3
cdr3_aa: CASSSTQGAGDTQYF
cdr3_nt: TGCGCCAGCAGCTCCACGCAGGGGGCCGGAGATACGCAGTATTTT

v_call: TRBV6-6
d_call: .
clone_size: .
j_call: TRBJ2-2
cdr3_aa: CASSSETLGNTGELFF
cdr3_nt: TGTGCCAGCAGTTCAGAGACTTTAGGGAACACCGGGGAGCTGTTTTTT

v_call: TRBV6-4
d_call: TRBD2
clone_size: few
j_call: TRBJ2-3
cdr3_aa: CASSRTSGGQDTQYF
cdr3_nt: TGTGCCAGCAGTAGGACTAGCGGGGGACAAGATACGCAGTATTTT

v_call: TRBV19
d_call: TRBD1
clone_size: .
j_call: TRBJ2-3
cdr3_aa: CASTLDTGGIDTQYF
cdr3_nt: TGTGCCAGTACCCTAGATACAGGGGGCATAGATACGCAGTATTTT

v_call: TRBV5-4
d_call: .
clone_size: few
j_call: TRBJ1-3
cdr3_aa: CASSLGTGTGNTIYF
cdr3_nt: TGTGCCAGCAGCTTGGGCACAGGGACTGGAAACACCATATATTTT

v_call: TRBV5-8
d_call: .
clone_size: once
j_call: TRBJ1-4
cdr3_aa: CASSSGFATNEKLFF
cdr3_nt: TGTGCCAGCAGCTCGGGGTTTGCAACTAATGAAAAACTGTTTTTT

v_call: TRBV4-1
d_call: .
clone_size: .
j_call: TRBJ1-6
cdr3_aa: CASSPRGLYNSPLHF
cdr3_nt: TGCGCCAGCAGCCCTAGGGGTCTATATAATTCACCCCTCCACTTT

v_call: TRBV28
d_call: .
clone_size: .
j_call: TRBJ2-5
cdr3_aa: CASSTIGQTYQETQYF
cdr3_nt: TGTGCCAGCAGTACCATCGGACAGACGTACCAAGAGACCCAGTACTTC

v_call: TRBV4-2
d_call: TRBD1
clone_size: .
j_call: TRBJ2-1
cdr3_aa: CASSRGTGIYNEQFF
cdr3_nt: TGTGCCAGCAGCCGCGGGACAGGGATTTACAATGAGCAGTTCTTC

v_call: TRBV9
d_call: .
clone_size: .
j_call: TRBJ2-7
cdr3_aa: CASSGDSYEQYF
cdr3_nt: TGTGCCAGCAGCGGTGACAGCTACGAGCAGTACTTC

v_call: TRBV18
d_call: TRBD1
clone_size: .
j_call: TRBJ1-6
cdr3_aa: CASSPVSPGGSYNSPLHF
cdr3_nt: TGTGCCAGCTCACCAGTGTCGCCAGGGGGCTCCTATAATTCACCCCTCCACTTT

v_call: TRBV5-1
d_call: .
clone_size: .
j_call: TRBJ2-5
cdr3_aa: CASSLHQETQYF
cdr3_nt: TGCGCCAGCAGCCTCCACCAAGAGACCCAGTACTTC

v_call: TRBV6-5
d_call: .
clone_size: few
j_call: TRBJ2-7
cdr3_aa: CASSYGQGGNEQYF
cdr3_nt: TGTGCCAGCAGTTACGGCCAGGGGGGAAACGAGCAGTACTTC

v_call: TRBV7-9
d_call: TRBD1
clone_size: .
j_call: TRBJ1-2
cdr3_aa: CASSLGTGGSDTF
cdr3_nt: TGTGCCAGCAGCTTAGGGACAGGGGGGAGCGACACCTTC

v_call: TRBV29-1
d_call: TRBD2
clone_size: .
j_call: TRBJ2-5
cdr3_aa: CSIERGEQETQYF
cdr3_nt: TGCAGCATAGAGCGGGGGGAGCAAGAGACCCAGTACTTC

v_call: TRBV4-3
d_call: TRBD2
clone_size: .
j_call: TRBJ2-3
cdr3_aa: CASSQGLAIADTQYF
cdr3_nt: TGCGCCAGCAGCCAAGGACTAGCGATAGCGGATACGCAGTATTTT

v_call: TRBV29-1
d_call: TRBD2
clone_size: .
j_call: TRBJ2-2
cdr3_aa: CSVRGAGTGELFF
cdr3_nt: TGCAGCGTGCGGGGGGCGGGCACCGGGGAGCTGTTTTTT